The 6 T cell receptor beta chains listed next were all sequenced from one sample in a study of T cells in Graves' hyperthyroidism and ophthalmopathy. TCR beta CDR3 region amplification was performed from RNA transcripts. First-round RT-PCR with HTBI primers amplified the TCR CDR3 region. TCRdb reprocessed the multiplex PCR reads via MiXCR and lists one record per CDR3 protein. This table holds fewer than 450,000 distinct CDR3 sequences, approximately 17% found once. Sequencing was done on a sample of blood. The receptors stem from a man between 18 and 29 years old with Graves' ophthalmopathy.

The V call is TRBV5-1, the J call TRBJ2-7; 9 bases map to TRBD1. The J segment lost 5 bases and the V segment lost 4 bases, leaving 10 bases of the junction unmatched. Germline V gives CDR1 SGHRS, CDR2 YFSETQ. The CDR3 spans 15 residues. The CDR3 reads CASSPRTGDVDEQYF. The CDR3 DNA sequence: TGCGCCAGCAGCCCGAGGACAGGGGACGTCGACGAGCAGTACTTC.

The gene calls are TRBV14 and TRBJ2-5; the match to TRBD1 covers 7 bases. Germline lookup yields CDR1 SGHDN and CDR2 FVKESK. The ends lost 0 bases at V and 6 bases at J; junction bases unmatched: 4. This CDR3 is 14 amino acids long. The CDR3 DNA is TGTGCCAGCAGCCAAGAGACAGGGCGAAAGACCCAGTACTTC. It specifies CASSQETGRKTQYF.

This clonotype was counted ten times or more. The rearrangement links TRBV6-2 or TRBV6-3 to TRBJ1-1; a possible D gene is TRBD1 (6 bases). This CDR3 has 13 amino acids. The ends were cut back, 4 bases at V and 5 bases at J, with 11 bases in the middle. Germline V CDR1 and CDR2: MNHEY, SVGEGT. The CDR3 coding sequence is TGTGCCAGCAGTTTGGACAGCCGGACTGAAGCTTTCTTT. Amino acid sequence: CASSLDSRTEAFF.

Many counts were recorded for this clonotype. The CDR3 nucleotides are TGTGCCAGCAGTTCTACCCCTATTGGGGTAACAAGAGGCTACACCTTC. It specifies CASSSTPIGVTRGYTF. The genes are TRBV12-3 or TRBV12-4 and TRBJ1-2; no reliable D call. The CDR3 extends over 16 amino acids. The V end was cut by 4 bases, the J end by 8 bases, with 23 bases between.

The chain uses TRBV7-2 and TRBJ2-3; 7 bases are shared with TRBD1. The CDR3 contains 15 residues. Trimming cost V 5 bases and J 6 bases; bases outside gene matches: 11. CDR1 and CDR2 (germline): SGHTA, FQGNSA. The CDR3 region is CASSRQGGLTDTQYF. The CDR3, as DNA: TGTGCCAGCAGCCGACAGGGTGGCCTTACTGATACGCAGTATTTT.

This clonotype has ten or more counts. The chain recombines TRBV2 with TRBJ1-3, with TRBD1 matching 7 bases. Trimming took 3 bases from V and 2 from J; bases not matched to a gene: 4. CDR3 length equals 15 residues. Germline loops: CDR1 SNHLY, CDR2 FYNNEI. This chain's CDR3 is CASSETGLTGNTIYF. CDR3 in DNA: TGTGCCAGCAGTGAGACAGGGCTAACTGGAAACACCATATATTTT.